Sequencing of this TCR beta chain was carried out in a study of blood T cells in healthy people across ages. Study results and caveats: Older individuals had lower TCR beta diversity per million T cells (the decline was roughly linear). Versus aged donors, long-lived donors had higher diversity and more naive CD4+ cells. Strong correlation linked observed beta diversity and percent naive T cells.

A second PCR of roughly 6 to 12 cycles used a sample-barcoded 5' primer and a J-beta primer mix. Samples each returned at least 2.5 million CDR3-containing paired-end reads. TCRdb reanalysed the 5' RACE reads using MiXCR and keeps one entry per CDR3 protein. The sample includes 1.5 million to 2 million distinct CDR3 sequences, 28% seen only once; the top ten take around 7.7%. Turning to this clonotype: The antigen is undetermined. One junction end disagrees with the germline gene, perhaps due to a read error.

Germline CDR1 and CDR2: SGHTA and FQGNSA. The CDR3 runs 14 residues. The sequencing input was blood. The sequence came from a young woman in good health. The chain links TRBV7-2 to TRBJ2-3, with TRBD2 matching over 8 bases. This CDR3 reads CVSSYSGTTDTQYF. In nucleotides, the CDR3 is TGTGTCAGCAGCTATAGCGGGACCACAGATACGCAGTATTTT.